Listed below are T cell receptor beta chains from one sample, sequenced in a study of control samples from healthy donors and cancer patients. Here immunoSEQ multiplex PCR was the method, and the copy in TCRdb shows in-frame clones only, minus some. Altogether 160,000 or so clones are present, roughly 94% being singletons, with the ten largest covering around 13%. Input material: PBMCs. These TCRs come from a man in his 60s with colorectal cancer. The CDR3 runs from the conserved cysteine through the conserved F or W. The order of the fields is clone size, V gene, D gene, J gene, CDR3 protein, CDR3 DNA. D genes are given only for firm matches. Part of the rows lack a size; the others show once, few, many or a class for expanded clones.

>.|TRBV6-5|.|TRBJ1-3
CASSYAAGSGNTIYF
TGTGCCAGCAGTTACGCGGCCGGCTCTGGAAACACCATATATTTT
>.|TRBV4-1|.|TRBJ1-2
CASSQEPRENYGYTF
TGCGCCAGCAGCCAAGAACCCAGGGAGAACTATGGCTACACCTTC
>.|TRBV10-3|.|TRBJ1-1
CAISESGQNTEAFF
TGTGCCATCAGTGAGTCAGGGCAGAACACTGAAGCTTTCTTT
>.|TRBV25-1|TRBD1|TRBJ1-1
CASSLGTANTEAFF
TGTGCCAGTTCTCTCGGGACAGCGAACACTGAAGCTTTCTTT
>once|TRBV29-1|TRBD1|TRBJ2-7
CSVRDRGFSYEQYF
TGCAGCGTTAGGGACAGGGGATTCTCCTACGAGCAGTACTTC
>.|TRBV29-1|TRBD1|TRBJ2-7
CSVVMVDRGYEQYF
TGCAGCGTTGTTATGGTGGACAGGGGCTACGAGCAGTACTTC
>.|TRBV7-8|TRBD2|TRBJ2-2
CASSSQALAGPGELFF
TGTGCCAGCAGCTCCCAGGCACTAGCGGGGCCCGGGGAGCTGTTTTTT
>.|TRBV30|TRBD1|TRBJ1-1
CAWRGQGSTEAFF
TGTGCCTGGAGGGGACAGGGGAGCACTGAAGCTTTCTTT
>.|TRBV5-5|.|TRBJ2-6
CASSLLIKTDNSGANVLTF
TGTGCCAGCAGCCTCCTAATAAAAACGGACAACTCTGGGGCCAACGTCCTGACTTTC
>once|TRBV19|.|TRBJ2-5
CASSIGGGPQETQYF
TGTGCCAGTAGTATAGGGGGGGGGCCTCAAGAGACCCAGTACTTC
>.|TRBV1|.|TRBJ2-7
CTSSQPPPGEDNYEQYF
TGCACCAGCAGCCAACCGCCCCCCGGGGAAGACAACTACGAGCAGTACTTC
>.|TRBV19|.|TRBJ2-5
CASSIVNQQETQYF
TGTGCCAGTAGTATTGTGAACCAACAAGAGACCCAGTACTTC
>.|TRBV9|.|TRBJ2-3
CASSVVGGAIDTQYF
TGTGCCAGCAGCGTAGTAGGGGGGGCTATAGATACGCAGTATTTT
>.|TRBV12-3/TRBV12-4|TRBD1|TRBJ1-3
CASSEQGDTIYF
TGTGCCAGCAGTGAACAGGGGGACACCATATATTTT
>.|TRBV7-2|.|TRBJ1-6
CASRFQIGTWDNSPLHF
TGTGCCAGCAGATTCCAGATTGGGACATGGGATAATTCACCCCTCCACTTT
>.|TRBV12-3/TRBV12-4|.|TRBJ2-2
CASSLYQGELFF
TGTGCCAGCAGTTTGTACCAAGGGGAGCTGTTTTTT
>.|TRBV5-8|TRBD1|TRBJ1-2
CASSPGQRYGYTF
TGTGCCAGCAGCCCGGGACAGCGCTATGGCTACACCTTC
>.|TRBV5-4|TRBD1|TRBJ1-3
CASSITLGTGTSGNTIYF
TGTGCCAGCAGCATAACCCTTGGGACAGGGACCTCTGGAAACACCATATATTTT
>.|TRBV7-2|.|TRBJ1-1
CASSLDGASTEAFF
TGTGCCAGCAGCTTAGACGGGGCAAGCACTGAAGCTTTCTTT
>.|TRBV5-6|TRBD2|TRBJ2-3
CASTTARLAGSTDTQYF
TGTGCCAGCACGACTGCTAGACTAGCGGGGAGCACAGATACGCAGTATTTT
>once|TRBV6-2/TRBV6-3|.|TRBJ1-1
CASSFTNTEAFF
TGTGCCAGCAGTTTTACGAACACTGAAGCTTTCTTT
>.|TRBV2|TRBD1|TRBJ1-5
CASSERDRQYSNQPQHF
TGTGCCAGCAGTGAACGGGACAGGCAATATAGCAATCAGCCCCAGCATTTT
>.|TRBV5-1|.|TRBJ2-3
CASSLEGGTDTQYF
TGCGCCAGCAGCTTGGAGGGGGGTACAGATACGCAGTATTTT
>once|TRBV6-5|.|TRBJ2-1
CASSPVLENEQFF
TGTGCCAGCAGTCCCGTGCTCGAGAATGAGCAGTTCTTC
>.|TRBV5-1|.|TRBJ1-3
CASSLAGIGNTIYF
TGCGCCAGCAGCTTGGCCGGGATTGGAAACACCATATATTTT
>.|TRBV30|TRBD1|TRBJ1-5
CAWSSGGRQPQHF
TGTGCCTGGAGTTCAGGGGGCAGGCAGCCCCAGCATTTT
>.|TRBV7-6|TRBD1|TRBJ1-2
CASSYPQGGGYTF
TGTGCCAGCAGCTACCCCCAGGGGGGTGGCTACACCTTC
>.|TRBV5-1|TRBD1|TRBJ1-6
CASSPRTGSYSPLHF
TGCGCCAGCAGCCCCCGGACAGGGAGCTATTCACCCCTCCACTTT
>once|TRBV27|.|TRBJ1-5
CASRSSAGPQHF
TGTGCCAGCAGATCCTCGGCCGGGCCCCAGCATTTT
>.|TRBV5-4|.|TRBJ1-5
CASSLDGFGPQHF
TGTGCCAGCAGCTTGGATGGTTTTGGGCCCCAGCATTTT
>.|TRBV3-1/TRBV3-2|TRBD2|TRBJ2-7
CASSEETSGASYEQYF
TGTGCCAGCAGCGAAGAGACTAGCGGGGCCTCCTACGAGCAGTACTTC
>.|TRBV5-1|.|TRBJ2-3
CASSLVGVGVTDTQYF
TGCGCCAGCAGCTTGGTAGGGGTAGGTGTCACAGATACGCAGTATTTT
>.|TRBV6-4|.|TRBJ1-1
CASSAQGNTEAFF
TGTGCCAGCAGCGCACAGGGGAACACTGAAGCTTTCTTT
>once|TRBV5-1|.|TRBJ2-2
CASSLGQVNTGELFF
TGCGCCAGCAGCTTGGGGCAGGTGAACACCGGGGAGCTGTTTTTT